The 14 T cell receptor beta chains listed next were all sequenced from one sample in a study of blood T cell repertoires in COVID-19. The repertoire was sequenced with immunoSEQ multiplex PCR; TCRdb's copy has only in-frame clones and lacks some. The sample contains just over 95,000 clones, 82% of which appear only once. The sequenced material came from peripheral blood. These receptor sequences come from an elderly man with acute or convalescent COVID-19.

The rearrangement joins TRBV5-4 to TRBJ2-7; TRBD1 matches at 11 bases. V lost 3 bases and J lost 1; bases outside the gene matches: 15. There are 19 residues in the CDR3. The germline V gene encodes CDR1 SGHNT and CDR2 YYREEE (reference sequence). CDR3 loop: CASSSTGTGGGSLSYEQYF. The CDR3 bases are TGTGCCAGCAGCTCGACCGGGACAGGGGGAGGGTCCCTATCCTACGAGCAGTACTTC.

The rearrangement links TRBV24-1 to TRBJ1-3; 9 bases are a match to TRBD1. Trimming removed 3 bases from V and 7 bases from J; junction bases left unmatched: 6. This CDR3 is built from 15 residues. From germline, CDR1 is KGHDR and CDR2 SFDVKD. The CDR3 protein is CATSDTDRGNNTIYF. In DNA, the CDR3 is TGTGCCACCAGTGATACTGACAGGGGGAACAACACCATATATTTT.

The chain combines TRBV12-3 or TRBV12-4 with TRBJ1-2, with 7 bases fitting TRBD1. Germline trimming cut 7 bases from V and 8 bases from J; bases unmatched to any gene: 7. The CDR3 covers 12 residues. The CDR3 region has the DNA TGTGCCAGCACCTCGACAGGGAACGGCTACACCTTC. Its protein is CASTSTGNGYTF.

The chain uses TRBV6-6 and TRBJ2-3, with D perhaps TRBD2 (6 bases). The CDR3 runs to 16 residues. Germline V gives CDR1 MNHNY, CDR2 SVGAGI (reference sequence). Trimming pared 2 bases from V and 3 bases from J, leaving 15 bases between. In nucleotides, the CDR3 is TGTGCCAGCAGTTACGGGATTATTGGGAGGACAGATACGCAGTATTTT. Translating it yields CASSYGIIGRTDTQYF.

The rearrangement links TRBV28 to TRBJ1-2; a weak D match, TRBD1 (6 bases). The V gene's germline CDR1 is MDHEN and CDR2 SYDVKM. CDR3 length: 14 amino acids. Trimming cost V 6 bases and J 7 bases, with 18 bases left between them. The CDR3 DNA is TGTGCCAGCAGGGAGGACAGAGCAAAGGGTGGCTACACCTTC. This gives the protein CASREDRAKGGYTF.

The chain employs TRBV28 and TRBJ1-2; D may be TRBD1 (6 bases). The germline gives CDR1 MDHEN, CDR2 SYDVKM. Trimming took off 6 bases at V and 5 bases at J, with 13 bases between the two ends. The CDR3 loop spans 13 amino acids. The CDR3 sequence: CASSRDTIYGYTF. CDR3 coding DNA: TGTGCCAGCAGCAGGGACACGATTTATGGCTACACCTTC.

V usage is TRBV4-3 and J usage is TRBJ1-1; the D gene is possibly TRBD1 (6 bases). The CDR3 spans 14 residues. The germline CDR1 and CDR2 sequences are LGHNA and YSLEER. Trimming took 5 bases from V and 1 from J, leaving 11 bases between them. The CDR3 bases are TGCGCCAGCAGCTTTGGGACACAGAACACTGAAGCTTTCTTT. The encoded protein is CASSFGTQNTEAFF.

The chain combines TRBV7-2 with TRBJ2-6; TRBD1 matches at 11 bases. Per germline, CDR1 SGHTA and CDR2 FQGNSA. J lost 0 bases, V lost 1 base, and 5 bases had no gene match. The CDR3 runs 19 residues. DNA of the CDR3: TGTGCCAGCAGCTTAGTTGGGGGGACAGGGGGCTCTGGGGCCAACGTCCTGACTTTC. Protein sequence: CASSLVGGTGGSGANVLTF.

This clone was seen just once. J is TRBJ2-5 and V is TRBV9; the match to TRBD2 covers 9 bases. After removal of 2 bases from V and 4 bases from J, the junction contained 3 bases not matched to a gene. CDR3 length equals 14 residues. Germline assignment: CDR1 SGDLS and CDR2 YYNGEE. The CDR3 sequence: CASSVSSGVETQYF. As DNA, the CDR3 is TGTGCCAGCAGCGTTTCTAGCGGGGTAGAGACCCAGTACTTC.

The chain combines TRBV6-1 with TRBJ1-3, with D possibly being TRBD1 (5 bases). The germline CDR1 and CDR2 sequences are MNHNS and SASEGT. The CDR3 consists of 15 residues. V was trimmed by 6 bases and J by 0 bases, leaving 12 bases between them. Here the CDR3 reads CASRQTQGSGNTIYF. The CDR3 coding sequence is TGTGCCAGCAGACAGACTCAGGGCTCTGGAAACACCATATATTTT.

This clone was detected once. The chain combines TRBV28 with TRBJ2-7; possible D gene TRBD2, 6 bases. Deletions cut 5 bases from V and 1 base from J, with 18 bases between. CDR3 length: 16 residues. In germline, CDR1 is MDHEN, CDR2 SYDVKM. Written as DNA, the CDR3 is TGTGCCAGCAGTCCCCACCTAGTAGGGAGGTCCTACGAGCAGTACTTC. Encoded protein: CASSPHLVGRSYEQYF.

The genes are TRBV20-1 and TRBJ1-1; 9 bases line up with TRBD1. This CDR3 spans 11 amino acids. Losses at the gene ends were 6 bases for V and 8 bases for J; bases not matched to a gene: 4. Germline lookup yields CDR1 DFQATT and CDR2 SNEGSKA (reference sequence). CDR3 loop: CSAGQGLEAFF. The CDR3 bases are TGCAGTGCGGGACAGGGTTTAGAAGCTTTCTTT.

V usage is TRBV7-6 and J usage is TRBJ2-7; possible D gene TRBD1, 10 bases. Trimming removed 3 bases from V and 5 bases from J, with 17 bases in between. The germline gives CDR1 SGHVS, CDR2 FNYEAQ. The CDR3 has 15 residues. DNA of the CDR3: TGTGCCAGCAGCTTCAGCGGGGGGACAGGGGACGAGCAGTACTTC. Its translation is CASSFSGGTGDEQYF. The whole variable domain, remainder taken from reference TRBV7-6 and TRBJ2-7, is GAGVSQSPRYKVTKRGQDVALRCDPISGHVSLYWYRQALGQGPEFLTYFNYEAQQDKSGLPNDRFSAERPEGSISTLTIQRTEQRDSAMYRCASSFSGGTGDEQYFGPGTRLTVT.

The CDR3 DNA sequence: TGTGCCAGCAGCGTAGCTCCTGTGGATACGCAGTATTTT. It codes for CASSVAPVDTQYF. The chain has TRBV9 and TRBJ2-3; D is uncertain. The germline V and J ends were trimmed by 0 bases and 6 bases, with 8 bases remaining between them. Germline assignment: CDR1 SGDLS and CDR2 YYNGEE. The length of the CDR3 is 13 residues.